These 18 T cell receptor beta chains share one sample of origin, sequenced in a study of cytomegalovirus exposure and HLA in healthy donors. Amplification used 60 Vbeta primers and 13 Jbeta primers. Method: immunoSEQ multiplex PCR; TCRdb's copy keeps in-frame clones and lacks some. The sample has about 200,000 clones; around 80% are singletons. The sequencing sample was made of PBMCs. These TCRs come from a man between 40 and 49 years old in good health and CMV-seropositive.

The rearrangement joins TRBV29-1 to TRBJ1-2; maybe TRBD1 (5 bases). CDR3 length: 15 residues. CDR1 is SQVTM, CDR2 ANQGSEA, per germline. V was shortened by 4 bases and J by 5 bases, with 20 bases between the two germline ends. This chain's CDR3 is CSVGRRDRGGYGYTF. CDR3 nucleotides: TGCAGCGTTGGTAGGAGGGACCGGGGAGGGTATGGCTACACCTTC.

The CDR3 spells CASSIVGEQFF. The DNA of the CDR3 is TGTGCCAGTAGTATAGTCGGGGAGCAGTTCTTC. V is TRBV19 and J is TRBJ2-1; no definite D call. Trimming shortened V by 1 base and J by 10 bases, and 5 bases separated the two germline ends. Germline V CDR1 and CDR2: LNHDA, SQIVND (reference sequence). The CDR3 has 11 amino acids.

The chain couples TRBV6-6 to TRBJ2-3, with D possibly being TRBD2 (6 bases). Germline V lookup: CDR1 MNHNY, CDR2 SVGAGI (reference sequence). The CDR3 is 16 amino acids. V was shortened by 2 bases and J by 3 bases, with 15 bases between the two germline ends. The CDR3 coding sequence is TGTGCCAGCAGTTACGGAGGGCAGGGCCGAACAGATACGCAGTATTTT. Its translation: CASSYGGQGRTDTQYF.

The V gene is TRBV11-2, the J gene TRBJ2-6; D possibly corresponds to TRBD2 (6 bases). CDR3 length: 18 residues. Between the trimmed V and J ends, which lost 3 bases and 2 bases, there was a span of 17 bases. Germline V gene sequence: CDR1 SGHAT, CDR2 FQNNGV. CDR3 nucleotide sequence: TGTGCCAGCAGCTTGTGGGAACTAGCATATACTGGGGCCAACGTCCTGACTTTC. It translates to CASSLWELAYTGANVLTF.

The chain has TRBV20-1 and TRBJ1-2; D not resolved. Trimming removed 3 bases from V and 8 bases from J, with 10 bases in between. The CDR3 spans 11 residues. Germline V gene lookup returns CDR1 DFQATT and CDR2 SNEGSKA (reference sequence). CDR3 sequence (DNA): TGCAGTGCTAGGGGAGGGCAGGGCTACACCTTC. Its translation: CSARGGQGYTF.

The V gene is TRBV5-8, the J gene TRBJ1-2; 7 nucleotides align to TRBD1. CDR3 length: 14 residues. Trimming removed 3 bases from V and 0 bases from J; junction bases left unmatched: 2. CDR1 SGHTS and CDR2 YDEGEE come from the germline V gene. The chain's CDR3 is CASSWGQTNYGYTF. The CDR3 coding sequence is TGTGCCAGCAGCTGGGGACAGACTAACTATGGCTACACCTTC. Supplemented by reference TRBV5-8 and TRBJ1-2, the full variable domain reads EAGVTQSPTHLIKTRGQQATLRCSPISGHTSVYWYQQALGLGLQFLLWYDEGEERNRGNFPPRFSGRQFPNYSSELNVNALELEDSALYLCASSWGQTNYGYTFGSGTRLTVV.

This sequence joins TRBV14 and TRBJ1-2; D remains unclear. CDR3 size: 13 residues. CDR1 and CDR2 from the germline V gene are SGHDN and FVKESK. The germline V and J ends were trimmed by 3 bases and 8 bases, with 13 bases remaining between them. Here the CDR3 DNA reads TGTGCCAGCAGCCACCCCGGGTCGCGCGGCTACACCTTC. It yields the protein CASSHPGSRGYTF.

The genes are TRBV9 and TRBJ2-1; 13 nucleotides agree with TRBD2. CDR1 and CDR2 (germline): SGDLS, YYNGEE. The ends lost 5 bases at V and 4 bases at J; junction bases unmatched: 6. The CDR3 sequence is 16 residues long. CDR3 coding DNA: TGTGCCAGCAGTGGGACTAGCGGGGAGCCGTACAATGAGCAGTTCTTC. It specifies CASSGTSGEPYNEQFF.

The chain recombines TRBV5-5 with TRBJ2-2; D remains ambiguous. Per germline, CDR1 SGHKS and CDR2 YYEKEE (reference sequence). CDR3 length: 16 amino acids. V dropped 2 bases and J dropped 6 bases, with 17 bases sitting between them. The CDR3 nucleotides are TGTGCCAGCAGCTTCGGGTCACCTACTCTCCCCGGGGAGCTGTTTTTT. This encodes CASSFGSPTLPGELFF.

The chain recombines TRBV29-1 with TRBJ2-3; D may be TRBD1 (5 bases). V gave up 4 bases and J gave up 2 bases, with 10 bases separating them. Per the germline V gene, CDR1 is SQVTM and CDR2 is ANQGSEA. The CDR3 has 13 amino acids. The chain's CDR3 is CSVGTGYTDTQYF. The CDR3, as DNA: TGCAGCGTTGGAACAGGATACACAGATACGCAGTATTTT.

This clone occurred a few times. The CDR3 DNA sequence: TGTGCCAGCAGTTCCCTACAGGGGAGAGATGGCTACACCTTC. It codes for CASSSLQGRDGYTF. This chain uses TRBV5-4 with TRBJ1-2; TRBD1 matches at 7 bases. V lost 5 bases to trimming and J lost 6 bases; unmatched junction nucleotides: 10. This CDR3 contains 14 residues. The germline CDR1 and CDR2 sequences are SGHNT and YYREEE (reference sequence).

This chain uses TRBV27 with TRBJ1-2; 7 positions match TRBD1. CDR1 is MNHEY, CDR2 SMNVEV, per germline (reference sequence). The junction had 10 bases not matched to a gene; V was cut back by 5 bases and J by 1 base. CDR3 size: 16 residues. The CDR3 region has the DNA TGTGCCAGCAGTCCATCCACAGGGGAAAATAACTATGGCTACACCTTC. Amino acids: CASSPSTGENNYGYTF.

CDR3 in DNA: TGTGCCAGCAGCTCGGGACTCCTACCCTACGAGCAGTACTTC. Amino acids: CASSSGLLPYEQYF. The chain is built from TRBV5-4 and TRBJ2-7; D possibly corresponds to TRBD2 (6 bases). This CDR3 contains 14 residues. Germline CDR1 is SGHNT and CDR2 is YYREEE (reference sequence). Trimming stripped 3 bases from V and 2 bases from J, with 12 bases between. The full variable domain, rest sourced from reference TRBV5-4 and TRBJ2-7, is ETGVTQSPTHLIKTRGQQVTLRCSSQSGHNTVSWYQQALGQGPQFIFQYYREEENGRGNFPPRFSGLQFPNYSSELNVNALELDDSALYLCASSSGLLPYEQYFGPGTRLTVT.

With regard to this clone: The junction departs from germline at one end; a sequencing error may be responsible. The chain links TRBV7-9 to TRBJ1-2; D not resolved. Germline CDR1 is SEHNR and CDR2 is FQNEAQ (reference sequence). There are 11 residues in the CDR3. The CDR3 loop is CSSSPAESYTF. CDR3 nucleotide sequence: TGTTCCAGCAGCCCCGCTGAGAGCTACACCTTC.

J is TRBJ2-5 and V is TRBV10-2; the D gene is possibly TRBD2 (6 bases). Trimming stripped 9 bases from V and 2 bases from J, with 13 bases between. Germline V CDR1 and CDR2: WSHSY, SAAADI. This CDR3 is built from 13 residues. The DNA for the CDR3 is TGCGCCAGTAAATTGGGACTTCAAGAGACCCAGTACTTC. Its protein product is CASKLGLQETQYF.

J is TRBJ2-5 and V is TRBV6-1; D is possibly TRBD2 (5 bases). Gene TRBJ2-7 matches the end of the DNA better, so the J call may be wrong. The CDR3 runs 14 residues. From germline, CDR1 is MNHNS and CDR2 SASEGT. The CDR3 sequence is CASREDLAYYEQYF. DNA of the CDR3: TGTGCCAGCAGAGAGGACTTGGCGTACTACGAGCAGTACTTC.

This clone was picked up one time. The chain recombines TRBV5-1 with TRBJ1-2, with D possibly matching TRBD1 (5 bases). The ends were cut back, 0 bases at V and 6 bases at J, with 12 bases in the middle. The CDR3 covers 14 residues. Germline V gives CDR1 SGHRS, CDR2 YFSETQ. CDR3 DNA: TGCGCCAGCAGCTTGGCTGGGGGAGGGAATGGCTACACCTTC. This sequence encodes CASSLAGGGNGYTF. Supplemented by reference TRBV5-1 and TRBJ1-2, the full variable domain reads KAGVTQTPRYLIKTRGQQVTLSCSPISGHRSVSWYQQTPGQGLQFLFEYFSETQRNKGNFPGRFSGRQFSNSRSEMNVSTLELGDSALYLCASSLAGGGNGYTFGSGTRLTVV.

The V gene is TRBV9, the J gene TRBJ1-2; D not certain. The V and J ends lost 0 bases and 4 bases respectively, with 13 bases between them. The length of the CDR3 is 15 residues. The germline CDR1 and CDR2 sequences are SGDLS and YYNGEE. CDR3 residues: CASSVGGGGIYGYTF. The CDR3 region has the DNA TGTGCCAGCAGCGTAGGCGGCGGAGGGATCTATGGCTACACCTTC.